The next 32 T cell receptor beta chains were all read from a single sample in a study of T cell responses to AZD1222 COVID-19 vaccine. Produced via immunoSEQ multiplex PCR; TCRdb's table is partial and in-frame only. Of about 160,000 clones in the sample, roughly nine tenths are singletons; the top ten hold approximately 2%. Source: peripheral blood, taken on day 0 of AZD1222 vaccination. The receptors here all came from an adult in good health.

V and J are TRBV9 and TRBJ1-6; D call uncertain. The V end lost 3 bases, the J end lost 7 bases, and 5 bases lay between the germline ends. There are 12 residues in the CDR3. Germline CDR1 and CDR2: SGDLS and YYNGEE. The CDR3 DNA is TGTGCCAGCAGCGGGATGAATTCACCCCTCCACTTT. It is translated as CASSGMNSPLHF.

V gene TRBV6-2 or TRBV6-3 combines with J gene TRBJ2-7; D is perhaps TRBD2 (6 bases). V lost 2 bases, J lost 0 bases, and 11 bases lay in between. The CDR3 is made up of 15 amino acids. Germline V gene sequence: CDR1 MNHEY, CDR2 SVGEGT. The CDR3 is CASSYGEAGSYEQYF. The CDR3 DNA reads TGTGCCAGCAGTTACGGGGAAGCGGGCTCCTACGAGCAGTACTTC.

Points on this clone: Sequence at one end of the junction differs from germline and may be a read error. CDR3 sequence reads: CASTGGIRYVYTF. Written as DNA, the CDR3 is TGTGCCAGTACGGGGGGAATCCGCTATGTCTACACCTTC. V is TRBV19 and J is TRBJ1-2; TRBD1 is a possible D gene (5 bases). Germline V lookup: CDR1 LNHDA, CDR2 SQIVND (reference sequence). This CDR3 spans 13 amino acids.

The CDR3 spells CASSVNSWVYGYTF. In DNA form, the CDR3 reads TGTGCCAGCAGCGTCAACAGCTGGGTCTATGGCTACACCTTC. This chain joins TRBV9 and TRBJ1-2; D gene unclear. The CDR3 is made up of 14 amino acids. Germline lookup yields CDR1 SGDLS and CDR2 YYNGEE. V shed 2 bases and J shed 4 bases, with 12 bases lying between them.

The chain links TRBV27 to TRBJ1-5, with 7 bases matching TRBD1. This CDR3 has 16 residues. V was clipped by 5 bases and J by 4 bases; unmatched bases: 11. Germline V gene data show CDR1 as MNHEY and CDR2 as SMNVEV (reference sequence). The CDR3 DNA is TGTGCCAGCAGTCCAACAGGGGCCCCGGGGAATCAGCCCCAGCATTTT. Its protein is CASSPTGAPGNQPQHF.

This rearrangement joins TRBV7-2 to TRBJ2-1; TRBD2 aligns across 8 bases. The CDR3 consists of 16 residues. The J segment lost 6 bases and the V segment lost 6 bases, leaving 13 bases of the junction unmatched. Looked up from germline, CDR1 is SGHTA and CDR2 is FQGNSA. The CDR3 protein is CASRSTGTSPINEQFF. CDR3 DNA sequence: TGTGCCAGCAGATCCACCGGGACTAGTCCAATCAATGAGCAGTTCTTC. Supplemented by reference TRBV7-2 and TRBJ2-1, the full variable domain reads GAGVSQSPSNKVTEKGKDVELRCDPISGHTALYWYRQSLGQGLEFLIYFQGNSAPDKSGLPSDRFSAERTGGSVSTLTIQRTQQEDSAVYLCASRSTGTSPINEQFFGPGTRLTVL.

CDR3 sequence reads: CASSSPRHQGANYGYTF. CDR3 in DNA: TGTGCCAGCAGTAGCCCTCGCCACCAGGGAGCTAACTATGGCTACACCTTC. V usage is TRBV28 and J usage is TRBJ1-2; maybe TRBD1 (5 bases). Trimming took 5 bases from V and 0 from J, leaving 19 bases between them. The length of the CDR3 is 17 residues. Germline V gene sequence: CDR1 MDHEN, CDR2 SYDVKM.

This clone was picked up one time. The chain carries TRBV11-3 and TRBJ1-1, with 7 bases matching TRBD1. This CDR3 has 16 residues. CDR1 and CDR2 from the germline V gene are SGHNT and YENEEA. The V and J ends lost 0 bases and 1 base, in that order; junction bases with no gene match: 5. The CDR3 spells CASSLDKGTANTEAFF. CDR3 sequence (DNA): TGTGCCAGCAGCTTAGATAAAGGGACAGCGAACACTGAAGCTTTCTTT.

The chain couples TRBV27 to TRBJ1-1; no clear D. CDR3 size: 14 residues. The germline V gene has CDR1 MNHEY and CDR2 SMNVEV (reference sequence). Trimming left V 2 bases short and J 4 bases short, with 11 bases between. CDR3 sequence reads: CASSLGGKGTEAFF. As DNA, the CDR3 is TGTGCCAGCAGTTTAGGTGGCAAGGGCACTGAAGCTTTCTTT.

CDR3 nucleotide sequence: TGTGCCTGGAGTCCGATAGCGGGAGGGACAGAGACCCAGTACTTC. The encoded protein is CAWSPIAGGTETQYF. This chain links TRBV30 with TRBJ2-5; TRBD2 aligns across 11 bases. Germline trimming cut 2 bases from V and 4 bases from J; bases unmatched to any gene: 6. There are 15 residues in the CDR3. The germline V gene has CDR1 GTSNPN and CDR2 SVGIG (reference sequence).

This chain uses TRBV28 with TRBJ2-1; 9 bases are shared with TRBD2. V was pared by 2 bases and J by 6 bases, with 8 bases of the junction left unmatched. Germline CDR1 reads MDHEN; CDR2 reads SYDVKM. CDR3 length: 16 residues. The CDR3 nucleotides are TGTGCCAGCAGTTTACTAGCGGGACGCCTGATCAATGAGCAGTTCTTC. This codes for CASSLLAGRLINEQFF.

The V and J genes are TRBV19 and TRBJ2-1; TRBD1 agrees at 7 bases. CDR1 LNHDA and CDR2 SQIVND come from the germline V gene (reference sequence). V lost 5 bases to trimming and J lost 2 bases; unmatched junction nucleotides: 6. The length of the CDR3 is 15 residues. This CDR3 is CASSPRTGPYNEQFF. The CDR3 bases are TGTGCCAGTAGTCCTCGGACAGGCCCCTACAATGAGCAGTTCTTC.

The chain carries TRBV4-3 and TRBJ2-7; D gene unclear. Germline assignment: CDR1 LGHNA and CDR2 YSLEER. V dropped 0 bases and J dropped 5 bases, with 14 bases sitting between them. The CDR3 spans 15 residues. Here the CDR3 reads CASSQDITHPNEQYF. The CDR3 nucleotides are TGCGCCAGCAGCCAAGATATTACACATCCCAACGAGCAGTACTTC.

This chain uses TRBV7-2 with TRBJ1-4; tentative D call: TRBD1 (6 bases). V lost 5 bases and J 5 bases, leaving 12 bases between the germline ends. Germline lookup yields CDR1 SGHTA and CDR2 FQGNSA. This CDR3 comprises 14 residues. CDR3 nucleotides: TGTGCCAGCAGCGCCGACGGGGGCAATGAAAAACTGTTTTTT. It specifies CASSADGGNEKLFF.

The chain employs TRBV7-6 and TRBJ1-1; 7 bases are shared with TRBD1. Germline CDR1 SGHVS, CDR2 FNYEAQ. The V gene end was trimmed by 5 bases and the J gene end by 6 bases; junction bases not matched to a gene: 9. The CDR3 runs to 14 residues. The CDR3 protein is CASSIKTGEAEAFF. As DNA, the CDR3 is TGTGCCAGCAGCATTAAAACAGGGGAGGCTGAAGCTTTCTTT.

This chain links TRBV5-1 with TRBJ1-1; D call uncertain. CDR3 length: 14 residues. Germline V lookup: CDR1 SGHRS, CDR2 YFSETQ. V shed 5 bases and J shed 5 bases, with 16 bases lying between them. CDR3 loop: CASRIPGGETEAFF. CDR3 DNA: TGCGCCAGCAGGATTCCGGGCGGTGAGACTGAAGCTTTCTTT.

Here the CDR3 DNA reads TGTGCCAGCTCACCACCGGTAGCGCCCGGGGTAGATACGCAGTATTTT. As protein: CASSPPVAPGVDTQYF. The chain recombines TRBV18 with TRBJ2-3; TRBD2 is a possible D gene (5 bases). Germline CDR1 KGHSH, CDR2 LQKENI. The CDR3 extends over 16 amino acids. V gave up 0 bases and J gave up 5 bases, with 15 bases separating them. Full variable domain (rest looked up from reference TRBV18 and TRBJ2-3): NAGVMQNPRHLVRRRGQEARLRCSPMKGHSHVYWYRQLPEEGLKFMVYLQKENIIDESGMPKERFSAEFPKEGPSILRIQQVVRGDSAAYFCASSPPVAPGVDTQYFGPGTRLTVL.

This clone was seen a single time. The rearrangement links TRBV28 to TRBJ1-5; D is possibly TRBD1 (6 bases). This CDR3 spans 16 amino acids. Germline CDR1 and CDR2: MDHEN and SYDVKM. V lost 5 bases to trimming and J lost 6 bases, with 20 bases between them. CDR3 region: CASSPQRTGLSQPQHF. DNA of the CDR3: TGTGCCAGCAGTCCACAGAGAACAGGGTTATCTCAGCCCCAGCATTTT.

This chain links TRBV29-1 with TRBJ2-7; 11 bases line up with TRBD2. J was trimmed by 4 bases and V by 6 bases; bases with no gene match: 2. The germline gives CDR1 SQVTM, CDR2 ANQGSEA. This CDR3 is 12 amino acids long. CDR3 nucleotide sequence: TGCAGCGTGGGGACTAGCGGTTACGAGCAGTACTTC. This encodes CSVGTSGYEQYF.

V usage is TRBV18 and J usage is TRBJ1-2; unclear D gene. This CDR3 is 15 amino acids long. Per germline, CDR1 KGHSH and CDR2 LQKENI. Between the trimmed V and J ends, which lost 2 bases and 1 base, there was a span of 11 bases. The CDR3 sequence is CASSPLSDLNYGYTF. In DNA form, the CDR3 reads TGTGCCAGCTCACCATTGTCGGACCTTAACTATGGCTACACCTTC.

The chain links TRBV7-2 to TRBJ2-1; 9 bases align to TRBD2. This CDR3 is 16 amino acids long. Looked up from germline, CDR1 is SGHTA and CDR2 is FQGNSA. V lost 1 base to trimming and J lost 0 bases; unmatched junction nucleotides: 1. Here the CDR3 reads CASSLVRGGSYNEQFF. The DNA for the CDR3 is TGTGCCAGCAGCTTAGTGCGGGGGGGCTCCTACAATGAGCAGTTCTTC.

V is TRBV7-2 and J is TRBJ1-2, with TRBD1 matching 7 bases. V shed 2 bases and J 8 bases; nucleotides not matched to a gene: 8. Germline V lookup: CDR1 SGHTA, CDR2 FQGNSA. The CDR3 is 14 residues long. The CDR3 here is CASSLWEGAFGYTF. The CDR3 DNA is TGTGCCAGCAGCTTATGGGAGGGGGCGTTCGGCTACACCTTC. Together with reference TRBV7-2 and TRBJ1-2, the CDR3 gives the full variable domain: GAGVSQSPSNKVTEKGKDVELRCDPISGHTALYWYRQSLGQGLEFLIYFQGNSAPDKSGLPSDRFSAERTGGSVSTLTIQRTQQEDSAVYLCASSLWEGAFGYTFGSGTRLTVV.

CDR3 in amino acids: CATRRTELFANEQYF. CDR3 coding DNA: TGTGCCACCCGGCGGACAGAGTTATTTGCAAACGAGCAGTACTTC. J is TRBJ2-7 and V is TRBV19; D might be TRBD1 (6 bases). V was shortened by 10 bases and J by 5 bases, with 24 bases between the two germline ends. Germline V gene lookup returns CDR1 LNHDA and CDR2 SQIVND (reference sequence). The CDR3 has 15 residues. The entire variable domain, with the rest obtained from reference TRBV19 and TRBJ2-7, is as follows: DGGITQSPKYLFRKEGQNVTLSCEQNLNHDAMYWYRQDPGQGLRLIYYSQIVNDFQKGDIAEGYSVSREKKESFPLTVTSAQKNPTAFYLCATRRTELFANEQYFGPGTRLTVT.

V gene TRBV7-3 combines with J gene TRBJ2-6; TRBD2 matches 10 bases. CDR1 SGHTA and CDR2 FQGTGA come from the germline V gene. The CDR3 runs to 16 residues. V lost 4 bases to trimming and J lost 2 bases; unmatched junction nucleotides: 2. CDR3 coding DNA: TGTGCCAGCAGCTCGACTAGCGGGCCTGGGGCCAACGTCCTGACTTTC. It encodes CASSSTSGPGANVLTF.

The chain uses TRBV19 and TRBJ2-2; 10 bases match TRBD2. The CDR3 is made up of 16 amino acids. V was pared by 5 bases and J by 4 bases, with 7 bases of the junction left unmatched. CDR1 is LNHDA and CDR2 is SQIVND in the germline V gene (reference sequence). CDR3 amino acids: CASSVAGTSVTGELFF. As DNA, the CDR3 is TGTGCCAGTAGTGTCGCCGGGACTAGCGTCACCGGGGAGCTGTTTTTT.

The chain links TRBV2 to TRBJ2-1; tentatively, D is TRBD1 (6 bases). Germline V gene sequence: CDR1 SNHLY, CDR2 FYNNEI. The V and J ends lost 0 bases and 7 bases respectively, with 13 bases between them. The CDR3 covers 15 residues. The CDR3 sequence: CASSEALDSINEQFF. CDR3 bases: TGTGCCAGCAGTGAAGCGCTGGACAGTATAAATGAGCAGTTCTTC. Full variable domain (remainder filled in from reference TRBV2 and TRBJ2-1): EPEVTQTPSHQVTQMGQEVILRCVPISNHLYFYWYRQILGQKVEFLVSFYNNEISEKSEIFDDQFSVERPDGSNFTLKIRSTKLEDSAMYFCASSEALDSINEQFFGPGTRLTVL.

This chain links TRBV28 with TRBJ1-2; D unresolved. The CDR3 runs to 12 residues. Germline assignment: CDR1 MDHEN and CDR2 SYDVKM. V gave up 6 bases and J gave up 7 bases, with 12 bases separating them. CDR3 DNA sequence: TGTGCCAGCAGCTCGTTGCCCTCTGGCTACACCTTC. Its protein product is CASSSLPSGYTF.

V and J are TRBV30 and TRBJ1-1, with D uncertain. CDR1 and CDR2 (germline): GTSNPN, SVGIG (reference sequence). The CDR3 is 14 residues long. V lost 4 bases, J lost 5 bases, and 17 bases lay in between. The CDR3 bases are TGTGCCTGGATGAGCCGATTAGCCCGGACTGAAGCTTTCTTT. It is translated as CAWMSRLARTEAFF.

The V call is TRBV12-3 or TRBV12-4, the J call TRBJ2-7, with D possibly being TRBD1 (5 bases). The CDR3 runs 12 residues. The V end was cut by 5 bases, the J end by 3 bases, with 8 bases between. CDR3 nucleotides: TGTGCCAGCAGTGTCAGGGTCTACGAGCAGTACTTC. It is translated as CASSVRVYEQYF.

This chain links TRBV10-3 with TRBJ1-4; D unresolved. Trimming took off 3 bases at V and 8 bases at J, with 28 bases between the two ends. Germline V CDR1 and CDR2: ENHRY, SYGVKD. The CDR3 extends over 19 amino acids. CDR3 in DNA: TGTGCCATCAGTGATTTACCGGCGGCCACCCCGGGGTCGAGGGAAAAACTGTTTTTT. Translating it yields CAISDLPAATPGSREKLFF.

The chain links TRBV5-1 to TRBJ1-1; the D is unclear. This CDR3 contains 15 residues. Germline CDR1 and CDR2: SGHRS and YFSETQ. Trimming removed 0 bases at V and 1 base at J, with 10 bases between. CDR3 protein: CASSLVGQANTEAFF. The DNA of the CDR3 is TGCGCCAGCAGCTTGGTGGGTCAGGCGAACACTGAAGCTTTCTTT.

This CDR3 reads CASSFQDRSVYGYTF. As DNA, the CDR3 is TGTGCCAGCAGCTTTCAGGACCGAAGCGTTTATGGCTACACCTTC. This rearrangement joins TRBV28 to TRBJ1-2, with D unclear. The CDR3 contains 15 residues. Germline V gene lookup returns CDR1 MDHEN and CDR2 SYDVKM. Trimming left V 6 bases short and J 5 bases short, with 19 bases between.